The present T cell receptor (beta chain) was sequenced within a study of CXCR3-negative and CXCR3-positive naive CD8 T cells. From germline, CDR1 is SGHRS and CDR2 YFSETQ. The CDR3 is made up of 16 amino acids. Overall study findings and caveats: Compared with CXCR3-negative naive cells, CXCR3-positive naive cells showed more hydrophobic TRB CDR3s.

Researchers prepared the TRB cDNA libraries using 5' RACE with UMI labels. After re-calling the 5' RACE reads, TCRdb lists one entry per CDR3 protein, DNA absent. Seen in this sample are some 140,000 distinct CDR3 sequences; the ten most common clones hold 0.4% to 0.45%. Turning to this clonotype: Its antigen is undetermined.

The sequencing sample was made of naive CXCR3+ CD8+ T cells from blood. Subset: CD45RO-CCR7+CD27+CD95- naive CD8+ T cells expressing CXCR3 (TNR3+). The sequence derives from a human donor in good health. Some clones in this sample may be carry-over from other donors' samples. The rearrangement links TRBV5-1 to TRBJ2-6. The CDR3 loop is CASTLDAGSGANVLTF.